Below, one T cell receptor (beta chain) is given with its context. The antigen is not known. These data come from a study of blood T cells in healthy people across ages. Study as a whole: Template switching recovered approximately one barcoded beta molecule for every two T cells. Study findings and constraints: Across the age range, TCR beta diversity per million T cells fell in a roughly linear way.

Primed by a sample-barcoded 5' primer and a J-beta primer mix, a second PCR proceeded for 7 to 11 cycles. Each CDR3 protein gets one entry after TCRdb re-called the 5' RACE reads with MiXCR. Here the sample spans about 780,000 distinct CDR3 sequences, 35% to 50% being singletons. This TCR was recovered from a man older than 75 in good health. The sequenced sample consisted of blood.

CDR3 sequence reads: CSVDSRVRTEAFF. The CDR3 DNA follows: TGCAGCGTTGATAGTAGGGTACGGACTGAAGCTTTCTTT. The chain couples TRBV29-1 to TRBJ1-1; D gene uncertain. Trimming pared 3 bases from V and 5 bases from J, leaving 13 bases between. Germline CDR1 and CDR2: SQVTM and ANQGSEA. This CDR3 is 13 amino acids long.